The 14 T cell receptor beta chains listed next were all sequenced from one sample in a study of Graves' ophthalmopathy and Graves' hyperthyroidism (dated by TCRdb to the late 2010s). This sample was sequenced with an Illumina HiSeq 2000. TCR beta CDR3 regions were amplified from RNA transcripts for repertoire sequencing. The first round of RT-PCR was done with HTBI primers and the Qiagen OneStep RT-PCR kit, and was followed by a second round of multiplex PCR, then size selection and purification. In-frame beta chains were kept once TCRdb had trimmed the public reads at Q25 with fastp and called clones with MiXCR. A single entry per CDR3 protein holds the most common genes and DNA from its merged rows. Recorded for this sample are 200,000 to 250,000 distinct CDR3 sequences; under 25% of them occurred a single time. Together, the top ten hold roughly 42% of the sample. Sample: peripheral blood. The source of these receptors is a woman between 50 and 59 years old with Graves' ophthalmopathy. Donor details come from another sample of the same person, matched by shared clones.

Ten or more counts support this clonotype. The DNA for the CDR3 is TGTGCCAGCAGGGACAGTGCCGGGACTCTCTCCTACGAGCAGTACTTC. Protein product: CASRDSAGTLSYEQYF. This chain joins TRBV2 and TRBJ2-7, with D perhaps assigned TRBD1 or TRBD2 (6 bases each). The CDR3 loop spans 16 amino acids. The germline gives CDR1 SNHLY, CDR2 FYNNEI. The V gene lost 6 bases and the J gene lost 0 bases, with 18 bases spanning the gap.

There are many counts of this clonotype. V usage is TRBV2 and J usage is TRBJ2-7; maybe TRBD2 (6 bases). Germline V lookup: CDR1 SNHLY, CDR2 FYNNEI. This CDR3 is built from 14 residues. V lost 4 bases and J 0 bases, leaving 10 bases between the germline ends. This CDR3 reads CASSARGNSYEQYF. As DNA, the CDR3 is TGTGCCAGCAGTGCACGGGGGAACTCCTACGAGCAGTACTTC.

This chain joins TRBV7-8 and TRBJ1-1; TRBD1 agrees at 11 bases. From germline, CDR1 is SGHVS and CDR2 FQNEAQ. The CDR3 is made up of 17 amino acids. The V segment lost 1 base and the J segment 5 bases; nucleotides outside the gene matches: 9. DNA for the CDR3: TGTGCCAGCAGCTTAGGATCGGGACAGGGGGTGTCGACTGAAGCTTTCTTT. Translation gives CASSLGSGQGVSTEAFF. The variable domain in full, completed from reference TRBV7-8 and TRBJ1-1, reads GAGVSQSPRYKVAKRGQDVALRCDPISGHVSLFWYQQALGQGPEFLTYFQNEAQLDKSGLPSDRFFAERPEGSVSTLKIQRTQQEDSAVYLCASSLGSGQGVSTEAFFGQGTRLTVV.

Many counts were recorded for this clonotype. The J gene is TRBJ2-5, the V gene TRBV7-8, with 8 bases that match TRBD2. This CDR3 is built from 15 residues. Germline V gene sequence: CDR1 SGHVS, CDR2 FQNEAQ. V shed 3 bases, J shed 10 bases, and the junction held 13 bases outside the gene matches. This chain's CDR3 is CASSFEGLDPKGQYF. The CDR3 coding sequence is TGTGCCAGCAGCTTCGAGGGACTAGACCCCAAGGGCCAGTACTTC.

This clonotype was seen many times. The chain links TRBV29-1 to TRBJ2-7; 7 bases match TRBD1. CDR3 length: 13 amino acids. Germline CDR1 and CDR2: SQVTM and ANQGSEA. The V gene end was trimmed by 3 bases and the J gene end by 3 bases; junction bases not matched to a gene: 5. This chain's CDR3 is CSVEDRRNYEQYF. CDR3 in DNA: TGCAGCGTTGAGGACAGGCGAAACTACGAGCAGTACTTC.

This clonotype was recorded many times. CDR3 in DNA: TGCGCCAGCAGCCAAGATACCGGGACAGGGTGGGATGGCTACACCTTC. Translation: CASSQDTGTGWDGYTF. The rearrangement uses TRBV4-1 and TRBJ1-2; 9 bases align to TRBD1. CDR1 is MGHRA, CDR2 YSYEKL, per germline. V lost 0 bases and J lost 6; bases outside the gene matches: 8. This CDR3 spans 16 amino acids.

There are many counts of this clonotype. The V gene is TRBV12-3 or TRBV12-4, the J gene TRBJ2-4, with TRBD2 matching over 8 bases. Trimming took 5 bases from V and 9 from J; bases not matched to a gene: 9. This CDR3 is built from 14 residues. CDR3 sequence reads: CASSRLARGGIQYF. The CDR3 region has the DNA TGTGCCAGCAGTAGACTAGCGAGGGGTGGCATTCAGTACTTC.

This clonotype was counted many times. The genes are TRBV20-1 and TRBJ1-6; maybe TRBD1 (5 bases). Trimming stripped 5 bases from V and 0 bases from J, with 11 bases between. Germline V gene lookup returns CDR1 DFQATT and CDR2 SNEGSKA (reference sequence). The CDR3 runs to 15 residues. The DNA for the CDR3 is TGCAGTGCTTGGGACCTGAGCTCCTATAATTCACCCCTCCACTTT. It encodes CSAWDLSSYNSPLHF.

This chain uses TRBV7-2 with TRBJ2-5; unclear D gene. Germline V lookup: CDR1 SGHTA, CDR2 FQGNSA. V was pared by 2 bases and J by 5 bases, with 12 bases between. The CDR3 has 14 residues. The chain's CDR3 is CASSLKEGSETQYF. The CDR3 bases are TGTGCCAGCAGCTTAAAAGAAGGGTCTGAGACCCAGTACTTC.

This clonotype was detected ten times or more. The J gene is TRBJ2-3, the V gene TRBV20-1; 10 bases are a match to TRBD2. There are 17 residues in the CDR3. J gave up 4 bases and V 3 bases, and 13 bases lay outside the gene matches. The germline V gene has CDR1 DFQATT and CDR2 SNEGSKA (reference sequence). The CDR3 sequence: CSASASGSIQGSDTQYF. The CDR3 DNA reads TGCAGTGCTAGCGCTAGCGGGAGTATTCAGGGATCAGATACGCAGTATTTT.

In its sample, this clonotype was seen many times. As DNA, the CDR3 is TGTGCCAGCAGGCTAGTACCCCGGAACAGGGGACATGACGGGGAGCTGTTTTTT. The encoded protein is CASRLVPRNRGHDGELFF. The chain recombines TRBV28 with TRBJ2-2; 7 bases line up with TRBD1. Per the germline V gene, CDR1 is MDHEN and CDR2 is SYDVKM. Trimming took 6 bases from V and 7 from J; bases not matched to a gene: 20. This CDR3 has 18 amino acids.

The V call is TRBV12-3 or TRBV12-4, the J call TRBJ2-7, with 9 positions matching TRBD2. This CDR3 is 15 amino acids long. After removal of 3 bases from V and 4 bases from J, the junction contained 7 bases not matched to a gene. The CDR3: CASSLRTSVTYEQYF. The CDR3 region has the DNA TGTGCCAGCAGTTTGCGGACTAGCGTTACGTACGAGCAGTACTTC.

As concerns this clonotype: A read error may account for a junction end that differs from germline. The genes are TRBV11-2 and TRBJ2-2; weak D call: TRBD2 (5 bases). CDR3 length: 15 residues. Germline CDR1 and CDR2: SGHAT and FQNNGV. DNA of the CDR3: TGTGCCAGCAGCTTAGACACGGCCAGCACCGGGGAGCTGTCTTTT. Protein sequence: CASSLDTASTGELSF. Looking up the rest from reference TRBV11-2 and TRBJ2-2 gives the full variable domain: EAGVAQSPRYKIIEKRQSVAFWCNPISGHATLYWYQQILGQGPKLLIQFQNNGVVDDSQLPKDRFSAERLKGVDSTLKIQPAKLEDSAVYLCASSLDTASTGELSFGEGSRLTVL.

This clonotype has a handful of counts. One junction end does not reproduce the germline sequence, and a read error may be involved. This rearrangement joins TRBV30 to TRBJ1-2; D is possibly TRBD1 (5 bases). The V gene's germline CDR1 is GTSNPN and CDR2 SVGIG (reference sequence). The CDR3 covers 13 residues. CDR3 sequence reads: CAWSKGREDGHTF. The CDR3 coding sequence is TGTGCCTGGAGCAAAGGCAGGGAAGATGGCCACACCTTC. Full variable domain (missing parts from reference TRBV30 and TRBJ1-2): SQTIHQWPATLVQPVGSPLSLECTVEGTSNPNLYWYRQAAGRGLQLLFYSVGIGQISSEVPQNLSASRPQDRQFILSSKKLLLSDSGFYLCAWSKGREDGHTFGSGTRLTVV.